This entry describes one TCR beta chain. This sample is drawn from a study of blood T cells in healthy people across ages. Sample-barcoded 5' priming and a J-beta primer mix drove a second PCR of roughly 7 to 11 cycles. TCRdb re-called the 5' RACE reads through MiXCR, storing one row per CDR3 protein. Of approximately 880,000 distinct CDR3 sequences in the sample, about 48% were seen once. Extractions gave at least 5.5 micrograms of total RNA per sample. The CDR3 has 15 residues. The V and J ends lost 8 bases and 0 bases respectively, with 11 bases between them. The material sequenced was blood. The rearrangement uses TRBV12-3 or TRBV12-4 and TRBJ1-6; weak D call: TRBD1 (5 bases). This receptor was taken from a young man in good health. For the CDR3, the DNA is TGTGCCAGCTTTACAGGCATCTCCTATAATTCACCCCTCCACTTT. The encoded protein is CASFTGISYNSPLHF.